The table lists the clone carrying this T cell receptor beta chain with many counts. Germline V gene lookup returns CDR1 DFQATT and CDR2 SNEGSKA (reference sequence). This CDR3 is built from 13 residues. The V end lost 5 bases, the J end lost 2 bases, and 13 bases lay between the germline ends. This entry is derived from a study of CD8 T cells in ankylosing spondylitis. In TCRdb, the 5' RACE reads were re-called with MiXCR into one record per CDR3 protein. The sample has about 360,000 distinct CDR3 sequences, approximately 22% seen once. This TCR was sampled from a male donor with ankylosing spondylitis or in good health (not recorded which). The specimen sequenced was blood, either unsorted or a sorted T cell fraction (not recorded which). The chain combines TRBV20-1 with TRBJ2-7, with D perhaps matching TRBD1 (6 bases). The CDR3 protein is CSAGDKSTYEQYF. CDR3 coding DNA: TGCAGTGCTGGGGACAAGTCCACCTACGAGCAGTACTTC.